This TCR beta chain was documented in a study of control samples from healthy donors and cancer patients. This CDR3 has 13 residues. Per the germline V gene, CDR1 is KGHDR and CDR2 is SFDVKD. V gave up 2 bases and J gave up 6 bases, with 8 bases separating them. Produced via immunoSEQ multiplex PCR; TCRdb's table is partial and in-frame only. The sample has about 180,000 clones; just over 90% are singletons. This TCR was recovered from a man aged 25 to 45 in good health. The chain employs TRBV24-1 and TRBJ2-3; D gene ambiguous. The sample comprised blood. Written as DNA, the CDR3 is TGTGCCACCAGTGATTCTCGCCTGGATACGCAGTATTTT. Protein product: CATSDSRLDTQYF.